Listed below are T cell receptor beta chains from one sample, sequenced in a study of shared clonotypes between healthy human individuals. Data came from immunoSEQ multiplex PCR; TCRdb stores just in-frame clones and leaves some out. This table holds about 820,000 clones, 80% to 95% found once. Sequenced sample: naive CD8+ T cells sorted from blood. The source of these receptors is a man younger than 40 in good health. CDR3s include the opening cysteine and the closing phenylalanine or tryptophan.

v_call cdr3_length cdr3_aa
TRBV5-6 16 CASSLHRRGPTGELFF
TRBV27 14 CASSLGGSGLEQYF
TRBV7-9 18 CASSLRWVGGSGANVLTF
TRBV27 13 CASSFGQNYGYTF
TRBV7-9 19 CASSLEVAGGPSSYNEQFF
TRBV10-3 15 CAISELPGGTDTQYF
TRBV29-1 12 CSSPWGVNEQFF
TRBV9 15 CASSGSGTEYNEQFF
TRBV9 13 CASSPRESTEAFF
TRBV11-2 15 CASSNWAASSYEQYF
TRBV15 18 CATSRWPRSPNSNQPQHF
TRBV27 12 CASWTVRDTQYF
TRBV11-3 15 CASSSADGNQETQYF
TRBV19 13 CASGPGEINGYTF
TRBV7-8 16 CASSRQLAGYYNEQFF
TRBV5-6 15 CASSLARGATDTQYF
TRBV5-1 15 CASSFSGGVTGELFF